This T cell receptor beta chain was obtained from a study of CD8 T cells in Susac syndrome. Per the germline V gene, CDR1 is SGHRS and CDR2 is YFSETQ. The CDR3 runs 15 residues. Deletions cut 0 bases from V and 0 bases from J, with 8 bases between. cDNA came from roughly 0.5 to 1 ug RNA primed by random hexamers. By means of immunoSEQ multiplex PCR, TCR beta CDR3 spanning 54 Vbeta and 13 Jbeta underwent amplification. Using its own MiXCR run on the immunoSEQ multiplex PCR reads, TCRdb lists one record per CDR3 protein. This sample has tens of thousands of distinct CDR3 sequences; more than 85% occur once, and the top ten carry about 0.52%. Purification of the CD8+ and CD4+ T cells relied on negative isolation, and TEMRA cells underwent FACS enrichment.

The sequenced sample consisted of CD4+ T cells from PBMCs. The chain is built from TRBV5-1 and TRBJ2-3; perhaps TRBD2 as D (5 bases). The sequence derives from a human donor with Susac syndrome. The CDR3 DNA sequence: TGCGCCAGCAGCTTGGGCAGGACTAGCACAGATACGCAGTATTTT. Amino acids: CASSLGRTSTDTQYF.